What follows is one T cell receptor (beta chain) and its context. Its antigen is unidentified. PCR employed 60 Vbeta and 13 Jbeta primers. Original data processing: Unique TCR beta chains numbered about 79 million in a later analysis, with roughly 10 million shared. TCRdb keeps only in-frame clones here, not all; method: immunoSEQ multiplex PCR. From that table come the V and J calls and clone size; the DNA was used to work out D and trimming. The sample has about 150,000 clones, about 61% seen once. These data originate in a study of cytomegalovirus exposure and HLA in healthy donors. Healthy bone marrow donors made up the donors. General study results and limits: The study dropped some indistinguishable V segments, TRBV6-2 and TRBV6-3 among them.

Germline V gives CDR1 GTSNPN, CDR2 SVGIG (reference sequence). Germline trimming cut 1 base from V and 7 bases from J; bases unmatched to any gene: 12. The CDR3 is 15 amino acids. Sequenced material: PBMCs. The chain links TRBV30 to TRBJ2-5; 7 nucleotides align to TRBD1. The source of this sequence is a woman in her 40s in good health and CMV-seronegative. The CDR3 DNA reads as TGTGCCTGGAGTGACCCTTGGGGACAGTTGCGGACCCAGTACTTC. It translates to CAWSDPWGQLRTQYF.